This T cell receptor beta chain was obtained from a study of T cells after yellow fever vaccination. About the research overall: SMART-Seq v4 Ultra Low Input handled preparation of low-cell-number fractions.

CDR1 SGHRS and CDR2 YFSETQ come from the germline V gene. V lost 6 bases to trimming and J lost 0 bases; unmatched junction nucleotides: 5. The CDR3 covers 15 residues. Notes on the study in general: Booster samples showed a return of most primary-vaccination clones (almost 97% CD4, approximately 88% CD8).

5'RACE template switching generated TCR cDNA, adding a universal primer site and UMIs. TCRdb independently ran MiXCR on the 5' RACE reads; one entry per CDR3 protein. The sample lists hundreds of thousands of distinct CDR3 sequences; more than 9% were seen once. In its sample, this clonotype was seen a few times. Its antigen is unidentified. Sequencing used PBMCs, obtained on the day of the yellow fever booster vaccination. This TCR was recovered from a man younger than 40 who received the YFV17D yellow fever vaccine. V gene TRBV5-1 combines with J gene TRBJ1-4, with TRBD1 matching 7 bases. CDR3 region: CASKGQAATNEKLFF. The CDR3 nucleotides are TGCGCCAGCAAAGGACAGGCCGCAACTAATGAAAAACTGTTTTTT.